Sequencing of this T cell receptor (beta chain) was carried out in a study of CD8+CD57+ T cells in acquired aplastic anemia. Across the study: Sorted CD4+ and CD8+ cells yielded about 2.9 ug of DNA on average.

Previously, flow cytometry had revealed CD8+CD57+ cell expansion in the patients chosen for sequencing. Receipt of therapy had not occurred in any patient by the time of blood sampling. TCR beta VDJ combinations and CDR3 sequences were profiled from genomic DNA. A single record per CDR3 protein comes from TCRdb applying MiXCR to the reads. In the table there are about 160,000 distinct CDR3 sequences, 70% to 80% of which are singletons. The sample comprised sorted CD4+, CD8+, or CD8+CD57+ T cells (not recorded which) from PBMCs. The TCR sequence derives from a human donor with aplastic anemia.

CDR3 nucleotides: TGCGCCAGCAGCCAAGATTATACAGGGGCTAATCAGCCCCAGCATTTT. Amino acid sequence: CASSQDYTGANQPQHF. The V gene is TRBV4-1, the J gene TRBJ1-5, with TRBD1 matching 7 bases. The CDR3 contains 16 residues. Losses at the gene ends were 0 bases for V and 4 bases for J; bases not matched to a gene: 6. Germline V gene data show CDR1 as MGHRA and CDR2 as YSYEKL.